This TCR beta chain was captured by sequencing in a study of blood T cell repertoires in COVID-19. In the study overall: The cDNA or gDNA used as material had been derived from T cells, B-cell-depleted T cells, or PBMCs.

This table comes from immunoSEQ multiplex PCR, and its TCRdb copy is limited to in-frame clones, with some not included. Of around 340,000 clones in the sample, around nine tenths were seen once. The source material was peripheral blood. The origin of this receptor is a woman aged 60-70 years with COVID-19, enrolled during active disease.

The DNA for the CDR3 is TGCGCCAGCAGCCTATTAGCGGGGGGGCCCGAGCAGTACTTC. This codes for CASSLLAGGPEQYF. This chain uses TRBV5-1 with TRBJ2-7; 11 bases match TRBD2. The CDR3 totals 14 residues. CDR1 and CDR2 (germline): SGHRS, YFSETQ. J was trimmed by 6 bases and V by 4 bases; bases with no gene match: 6. Variable domain in full (rest from reference TRBV5-1 and TRBJ2-7): KAGVTQTPRYLIKTRGQQVTLSCSPISGHRSVSWYQQTPGQGLQFLFEYFSETQRNKGNFPGRFSGRQFSNSRSEMNVSTLELGDSALYLCASSLLAGGPEQYFGPGTRLTVT.